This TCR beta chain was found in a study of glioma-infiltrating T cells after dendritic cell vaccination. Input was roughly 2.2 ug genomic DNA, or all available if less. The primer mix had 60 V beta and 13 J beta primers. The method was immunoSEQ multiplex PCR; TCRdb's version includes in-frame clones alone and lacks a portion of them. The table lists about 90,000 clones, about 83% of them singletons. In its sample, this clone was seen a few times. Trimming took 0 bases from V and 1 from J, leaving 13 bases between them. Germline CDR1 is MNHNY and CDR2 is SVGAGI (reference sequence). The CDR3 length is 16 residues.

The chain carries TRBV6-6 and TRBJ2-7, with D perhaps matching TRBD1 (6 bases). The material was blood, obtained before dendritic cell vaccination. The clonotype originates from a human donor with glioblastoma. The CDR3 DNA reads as TGTGCCAGCAGTTACTCACGGGACACACCATCCTACGAGCAGTACTTC. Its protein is CASSYSRDTPSYEQYF.